A single sample gave rise to the 5 T cell receptor beta chains below, sequenced in a study of monozygotic twins with inflammatory bowel disease. TCRdb reprocessed the 5' RACE reads; each CDR3 protein has one entry and no DNA is given. The specimen's table records 150,000 to 200,000 distinct CDR3 sequences. Material: blood. These receptors were taken from a human donor with ulcerative colitis or Crohn's disease, or a healthy co-twin of an affected twin (not recorded which).

The chain recombines TRBV3-1 with TRBJ1-4; the D call from TCRdb, TRBD1, cannot be confirmed without DNA. The CDR3 runs to 16 residues. CDR1 and CDR2 from the germline V gene are LGHDT and YNNKEL (reference sequence). The CDR3 here is CASSQERTGGNEKLFF. Drawing the rest from reference TRBV3-1 and TRBJ1-4, the complete variable domain is DTAVSQTPKYLVTQMGNDKSIKCEQNLGHDTMYWYKQDSKKFLKIMFSYNNKELIINETVPNRFSPKSPDKAHLNLHINSLELGDSAVYFCASSQERTGGNEKLFFGSGTQLSVL.

The V gene is TRBV19, the J gene TRBJ2-3; lacking DNA, the TRBD1 call made by TCRdb goes unchecked. Germline V gene data show CDR1 as LNHDA and CDR2 as SQIVND (reference sequence). CDR3 size: 12 residues. The CDR3 loop is CASSIPGDTQYF.

This rearrangement joins TRBV7-9 to TRBJ2-3. CDR3 length equals 14 residues. Germline V CDR1 and CDR2: SEHNR, FQNEAQ (reference sequence). This CDR3 reads CASSPFTSTDTQYF.

The J gene is TRBJ2-5, the V gene TRBV5-1. Per the germline V gene, CDR1 is SGHRS and CDR2 is YFSETQ. CDR3 length: 13 residues. The CDR3 is CASSSLTQETQYF.

This rearrangement joins TRBV7-3 to TRBJ2-1; lacking DNA, the TRBD2 call made by TCRdb goes unchecked. The CDR3 totals 15 residues. Germline V gives CDR1 SGHTA, CDR2 FQGTGA. The CDR3 loop is CASSLTSGLSNEQFF.